This T cell receptor (beta chain) stems from a study of cytomegalovirus exposure and HLA in healthy donors. General study points: Differences between HLA loci emerged in a later analysis of TCR association rates, with DRB1 most and HLA-C fewest. Reports credit the classifier with highly specific, highly sensitive diagnosis of cytomegalovirus status. CMV serostatus alone was available as immune exposure information.

Germline assignment: CDR1 LNHDA and CDR2 SQIVND (reference sequence). V dropped 5 bases and J dropped 2 bases, with 6 bases sitting between them. The CDR3 totals 12 residues. PCR primers comprised 60 Vbeta and 13 Jbeta primers. TCRdb keeps only in-frame clones here, not all; method: immunoSEQ multiplex PCR. The table includes 110,000 to 150,000 clones, under 80% detected once. As for this clone: Antigen: not known.

Specimen: PBMCs. The gene calls are TRBV19 and TRBJ1-1, with D uncertain. The TCR sequence derives from a man younger than 35 in good health and CMV-seropositive. CDR3 nucleotides: TGTGCCAGTAGTCTCCTAAACACTGAAGCTTTCTTT. Its translation is CASSLLNTEAFF.